The 26 T cell receptor beta chains given below trace back to one sample, sequenced in a study of blood T cell repertoires in COVID-19. Using immunoSEQ multiplex PCR, the repertoire was profiled, and TCRdb retains in-frame clones only, with some absent. Of around 300,000 clones in the sample, 86% were seen once. The sample consisted of peripheral blood. These TCRs come from a woman in her 30s with active or convalescent COVID-19.

The chain has TRBV6-5 and TRBJ1-5; tentative D call: TRBD1 (5 bases). The CDR3 spans 15 residues. V shed 4 bases and J shed 0 bases, with 10 bases lying between them. CDR1 and CDR2 (germline): MNHEY, SVGAGI. The CDR3 DNA reads as TGTGCCAGCAGTTCAGGGTACTATAGCAATCAGCCCCAGCATTTT. Translated, it gives CASSSGYYSNQPQHF.

CDR3 coding DNA: TGTGCCAGCAGCCAGCACAGCGGGGGGGCTGGAGAGCAGTTCTTC. Residues: CASSQHSGGAGEQFF. The rearrangement joins TRBV7-2 to TRBJ2-1; 10 nucleotides line up with TRBD2. With 5 bases clipped from V and 10 bases from J, the junction kept 11 bases outside the gene matches. Germline V gene data show CDR1 as SGHTA and CDR2 as FQGNSA. The CDR3 is 15 amino acids.

The chain has TRBV29-1 and TRBJ1-2; the match to TRBD1 covers 8 bases. V lost 5 bases, J lost 8 bases, and 10 bases stayed unmatched. Looked up from germline, CDR1 is SQVTM and CDR2 is ANQGSEA. This CDR3 has 13 amino acids. CDR3 sequence: CSVTPQGARGYTF. DNA for the CDR3: TGCAGCGTTACACCTCAGGGGGCGCGGGGCTACACCTTC.

In nucleotides, the CDR3 is TGTGCCAGCAGCTCGGGGACAGCTGGCAATCAGCCCCAGCATTTT. Its protein product is CASSSGTAGNQPQHF. V usage is TRBV7-6 and J usage is TRBJ1-5; 7 nucleotides match TRBD1. Germline trimming cut 4 bases from V and 2 bases from J; bases unmatched to any gene: 5. This CDR3 region has 15 residues. Germline-derived CDR1 and CDR2 are SGHVS and FNYEAQ. The full variable domain, in which reference TRBV7-6 and TRBJ1-5 provide the parts outside the CDR3, is GAGVSQSPRYKVTKRGQDVALRCDPISGHVSLYWYRQALGQGPEFLTYFNYEAQQDKSGLPNDRFSAERPEGSISTLTIQRTEQRDSAMYRCASSSGTAGNQPQHFGDGTRLSIL.

The chain has TRBV5-6 and TRBJ1-4, with 7 bases identical to TRBD1. The germline gives CDR1 SGHDT, CDR2 YYEEEE. J lost 8 bases, V lost 4 bases, and 8 bases had no gene match. CDR3 length equals 14 residues. DNA of the CDR3: TGTGCCAGCAGCGGGGGACAGTTTGACGAAAAACTGTTTTTT. Protein sequence: CASSGGQFDEKLFF.

This clone turned up a few times. The rearrangement uses TRBV27 and TRBJ1-6, with D uncertain. In germline, CDR1 is MNHEY, CDR2 SMNVEV (reference sequence). The CDR3 consists of 12 residues. V shed 3 bases and J shed 5 bases, with 2 bases lying between them. CDR3 region: CASSFNNSPLHF. DNA of the CDR3: TGTGCCAGCAGTTTTAATAATTCACCCCTCCACTTT.

V is TRBV7-3 and J is TRBJ2-3; D may be TRBD2 (6 bases). CDR3 length: 16 residues. From germline, CDR1 is SGHTA and CDR2 FQGTGA. Trimming took off 3 bases at V and 1 base at J, with 14 bases between the two ends. The CDR3 loop is CASSFDPTGGTDTQYF. The CDR3 bases are TGTGCCAGCAGCTTTGACCCCACGGGGGGCACAGATACGCAGTATTTT. Based on the CDR3 plus reference TRBV7-3 and TRBJ2-3, the full variable domain is GAGVSQTPSNKVTEKGKYVELRCDPISGHTALYWYRQSLGQGPEFLIYFQGTGAADDSGLPNDRFFAVRPEGSVSTLKIQRTERGDSAVYLCASSFDPTGGTDTQYFGPGTRLTVL.

The chain links TRBV5-1 to TRBJ2-1; TRBD2 matches at 8 bases. Unmatched junction bases numbered 6, after V lost 3 bases and J lost 1 base. The CDR3 totals 16 residues. Germline V gives CDR1 SGHRS, CDR2 YFSETQ. The CDR3 protein is CASSYQAGESYNEQFF. CDR3 sequence (DNA): TGCGCCAGCAGCTACCAAGCGGGGGAGTCCTACAATGAGCAGTTCTTC. Supplemented by reference TRBV5-1 and TRBJ2-1, the full variable domain reads KAGVTQTPRYLIKTRGQQVTLSCSPISGHRSVSWYQQTPGQGLQFLFEYFSETQRNKGNFPGRFSGRQFSNSRSEMNVSTLELGDSALYLCASSYQAGESYNEQFFGPGTRLTVL.

V and J are TRBV6-4 and TRBJ1-1; 8 positions agree with TRBD1. CDR1 and CDR2 (germline): MRHNA, SNTAGT. Unmatched junction bases numbered 12, after V lost 6 bases and J lost 6 bases. The CDR3 length is 15 residues. CDR3 sequence reads: CASSRTPGQGAEAFF. The CDR3 DNA sequence: TGTGCCAGCAGCCGGACCCCTGGACAGGGTGCTGAAGCTTTCTTT.

The chain recombines TRBV3-1 (or the pseudogene TRBV3-2) with TRBJ1-2; tentatively, D is TRBD1 (6 bases). This CDR3 has 15 residues. V lost 2 bases and J 3 bases, leaving 13 bases between the germline ends. Germline CDR1 is LGHDT and CDR2 is YNNKEL (reference sequence). CDR3 in amino acids: CASSQSLGGYYGYTF. CDR3 bases: TGTGCCAGCAGCCAAAGTTTAGGGGGTTACTATGGCTACACCTTC.

Concerning this clone itself: At one boundary the junction diverges from the germline segment, which might be a read error. The chain carries TRBV9 and TRBJ2-7; TRBD2 matches 14 bases. The CDR3 spans 16 residues. CDR1 and CDR2 from the germline V gene are SGDLS and YYNGEE. CDR3 sequence (DNA): TGTGCCAGCAGCCCGCGGACTAGCGGGGGGCCCCTGCCATTACACTTC. This gives the protein CASSPRTSGGPLPLHF.

The chain has TRBV19 and TRBJ2-1, with 9 bases aligning to TRBD2. V shed 4 bases, J shed 4 bases, and the junction held 8 bases outside the gene matches. Germline-derived CDR1 and CDR2 are LNHDA and SQIVND (reference sequence). The CDR3 length is 16 residues. In DNA, the CDR3 is TGTGCCAGTAGTACGCGTAGGCTAGCGGGGTACAATGAGCAGTTCTTC. Residues: CASSTRRLAGYNEQFF. The whole variable domain, filled in from reference TRBV19 and TRBJ2-1, reads DGGITQSPKYLFRKEGQNVTLSCEQNLNHDAMYWYRQDPGQGLRLIYYSQIVNDFQKGDIAEGYSVSREKKESFPLTVTSAQKNPTAFYLCASSTRRLAGYNEQFFGPGTRLTVL.

This clone was picked up one time. This chain connects TRBV11-2 to TRBJ2-5, with D perhaps matching TRBD2 (5 bases). The CDR3 extends over 17 amino acids. Trimming stripped 5 bases from V and 5 bases from J, with 24 bases between. Germline V lookup: CDR1 SGHAT, CDR2 FQNNGV. The CDR3 nucleotides read TGTGCCAGCAGCGCTCGACTTGAGGGCCCCCCACAGGAGACCCAGTACTTC. Translated: CASSARLEGPPQETQYF.

This rearrangement joins TRBV7-2 to TRBJ1-6; 7 bases line up with TRBD1. This CDR3 comprises 16 residues. Unmatched junction bases numbered 11, after V lost 5 bases and J lost 7 bases. CDR1 and CDR2 (germline): SGHTA, FQGNSA. CDR3 amino acids: CASSAKQGNGNSPLHF. The CDR3 coding sequence is TGTGCCAGCAGCGCCAAACAGGGGAATGGGAATTCACCCCTCCACTTT.

In this sample, this clone turned up a few times. V usage is TRBV7-5 and J usage is TRBJ1-4. TRBV7-5 is flagged as a pseudogene. This CDR3 comprises 12 residues. DNA of the CDR3: TGTGCCAGCCGTCCAGGAGGCAAAAAACTGTTTTTT. It specifies CASRPGGKKLFF.

The rearrangement uses TRBV4-3 and TRBJ2-5, with 8 bases aligning to TRBD2. CDR1 is LGHNA, CDR2 YSLEER, per germline. With V trimmed by 0 bases and J by 4 bases, 10 bases remained unmatched. This CDR3 has 17 amino acids. The CDR3 region has the DNA TGCGCCAGCAGCCAAGACTCAGCGGGGGCACGGGGAGAGACCCAGTACTTC. Encoded protein: CASSQDSAGARGETQYF.

The J gene is TRBJ1-6, the V gene TRBV2, with D maybe TRBD1 (6 bases). Germline CDR1 SNHLY, CDR2 FYNNEI. Trimming cost V 7 bases and J 9 bases, with 16 bases left between them. The CDR3 contains 14 residues. CDR3 loop: CASIIRQGISPLHF. The DNA of the CDR3 is TGTGCCAGCATTATAAGGCAGGGGATTTCACCCCTCCACTTT.

This clone is a singleton in its sample. The chain links TRBV7-6 to TRBJ1-1; D gene unclear. The CDR3 totals 18 residues. With 6 bases removed from V and 1 base from J, the gap between germline ends came to 24 bases. Germline V gene data show CDR1 as SGHVS and CDR2 as FNYEAQ. The DNA for the CDR3 is TGTGCCAGCAGTTGGCCCCCGGGTCGAACAACGGCGAACACTGAAGCTTTCTTT. This translates into CASSWPPGRTTANTEAFF.

In its sample, this clone was seen a few times. The chain carries TRBV10-3 and TRBJ2-2, with D possibly TRBD1 on 6 matching bases. The CDR3 runs 16 residues. Per the germline V gene, CDR1 is ENHRY and CDR2 is SYGVKD. V lost 6 bases and J 2 bases, leaving 16 bases between the germline ends. The CDR3 bases are TGTGCCATCAGCTACGCAGGGGTCCCTAACACCGGGGAGCTGTTTTTT. It translates to CAISYAGVPNTGELFF.

This rearrangement joins TRBV19 to TRBJ2-1; 8 nucleotides line up with TRBD1. The junction had 4 bases not matched to a gene; V was cut back by 0 bases and J by 3 bases. The CDR3 consists of 16 residues. Per germline, CDR1 LNHDA and CDR2 SQIVND (reference sequence). In DNA, the CDR3 is TGTGCCAGTAGTATAGAGGGCACAGGGGGCTACAATGAGCAGTTCTTC. Protein: CASSIEGTGGYNEQFF.

The sample holds one count of this clone. V and J are TRBV19 and TRBJ2-1; TRBD2 agrees at 11 bases. Germline V gene lookup returns CDR1 LNHDA and CDR2 SQIVND (reference sequence). The CDR3 has 15 residues. Trimming cost V 5 bases and J 9 bases; bases outside gene matches: 9. In nucleotides, the CDR3 is TGTGCCAGTAGTTCATTGACTAGCGGGGAGGTTGAGCAGTTCTTC. This codes for CASSSLTSGEVEQFF.

The chain joins TRBV3-1 (or the pseudogene TRBV3-2) to TRBJ2-5, with 9 bases lining up with TRBD2. Germline V gives CDR1 LGHDT, CDR2 YNNKEL (reference sequence). The V and J ends lost 4 bases and 5 bases, in that order; junction bases with no gene match: 8. CDR3 length equals 15 residues. Written as DNA, the CDR3 is TGTGCCAGCAGCCGGCGGGGGGGCCTCAGCGAGACCCAGTACTTC. It is translated as CASSRRGGLSETQYF.

This clone was observed once. The chain is built from TRBV7-9 and TRBJ1-1; D perhaps matches TRBD1 (5 bases). Germline loops: CDR1 SEHNR, CDR2 FQNEAQ (reference sequence). CDR3 length equals 12 residues. Trimming shortened V by 0 bases and J by 13 bases, and 12 bases separated the two germline ends. The CDR3 nucleotides read TGTGCCAGCAGCTTAGCGGGACTCCCCGATTTCTTT. Translating it yields CASSLAGLPDFF. Combining the CDR3 with reference TRBV7-9 and TRBJ1-1 gives the whole variable domain DTGVSQNPRHKITKRGQNVTFRCDPISEHNRLYWYRQTLGQGPEFLTYFQNEAQLEKSRLLSDRFSAERPKGSFSTLEIQRTEQGDSAMYLCASSLAGLPDFFGQGTRLTVV.

V is TRBV6-2 or TRBV6-3 and J is TRBJ2-2, with D possibly TRBD2 on 5 matching bases. Per the germline V gene, CDR1 is MNHEY and CDR2 is SVGEGT. CDR3 size: 17 residues. V dropped 2 bases and J dropped 3 bases, with 16 bases sitting between them. The CDR3 sequence: CASSYGITDGDTGELFF. The CDR3 DNA reads TGTGCCAGCAGTTACGGGATAACCGACGGGGACACCGGGGAGCTGTTTTTT.

J is TRBJ1-4 and V is TRBV9, with D possibly being TRBD1 (5 bases). Germline loops: CDR1 SGDLS, CDR2 YYNGEE. CDR3 length equals 15 residues. Trimming took off 4 bases at V and 7 bases at J, with 17 bases between the two ends. In DNA form, the CDR3 reads TGTGCCAGCAGCTCCAGTGGGGGAGGGCGTGAAAAACTGTTTTTT. Protein sequence: CASSSSGGGREKLFF.

The chain has TRBV5-4 and TRBJ1-2; maybe TRBD1 (6 bases). The V end lost 4 bases, the J end lost 4 bases, and 11 bases lay between the germline ends. The germline V gene has CDR1 SGHNT and CDR2 YYREEE (reference sequence). This CDR3 spans 13 amino acids. CDR3: CASSPKDSYGYTF. DNA for the CDR3: TGTGCCAGCAGCCCGAAGGACAGCTATGGCTACACCTTC.